This T cell receptor beta chain was observed in a study of OX40 agonist ivuxolimab in advanced cancers. Study information: Patients achieving partial responses numbered three: one hepatocellular carcinoma case and two cutaneous melanoma cases.

With regard to this clone: Its specificity is unknown.

CDR1 and CDR2 (germline): MNHNY, SVGAGI (reference sequence). Deletions cut 0 bases from V and 7 bases from J, with 15 bases between. The length of the CDR3 is 16 residues. Blood specimens came from baseline, cycle 4 day 1, and cycle 7 day 1. General study points: Partial responders at 0.1-3.0 mg/kg had among the lowest clonal expansion. Mean expanded clone counts were higher in CD8+ than CD4+ T cells.

The data were produced by immunoSEQ multiplex PCR, yet TCRdb's version contains in-frame clones alone and is incomplete. The sample yields approximately 90,000 clones, about 89% seen once. This specimen was CD4+ or CD8+ T cells sorted from blood, taken in a trial of the OX40 agonist ivuxolimab. This clonotype originated in an adult with an advanced solid tumor such as melanoma, head and neck, liver or kidney cancer. The J gene is TRBJ1-4, the V gene TRBV6-6, with unresolved D. The CDR3 nucleotides read TGTGCCAGCAGTTACTCCAACGTAGACTCAACTGAAAAACTGTTTTTT. Protein sequence: CASSYSNVDSTEKLFF.